Each of the 9 T cell receptor beta chains below was sequenced from the same sample in a study of regulatory dendritic cells for organ transplantation. TCRdb's copy holds only in-frame clones and misses some; the assay was immunoSEQ multiplex PCR. Of tens of thousands of clones listed, 85% are singletons. What these receptors recognize is not known. Sorted T cells were CFSE-labeled and cultured 4 to 5 days with allogeneic regulatory or mature dendritic cells at 1:10. Specimen: naive CD4+ T cells from blood cultured with dendritic cells. The sample's subset: CD45RA+ naive T cells. These receptors originate from a human donor in good health.

The chain carries TRBV6-6 and TRBJ2-1; TRBD2 agrees at 7 bases. V lost 2 bases, J lost 6 bases, and 10 bases stayed unmatched. The CDR3 has 16 amino acids. Germline-derived CDR1 and CDR2 are MNHNY and SVGAGI (reference sequence). In DNA, the CDR3 is TGTGCCAGCAGTTACCCGGGCGGGAGTAAGGGCAATGAGCAGTTCTTC. This encodes CASSYPGGSKGNEQFF.

This chain joins TRBV5-5 and TRBJ2-1, with D possibly matching TRBD2 (6 bases). The CDR3 is 16 amino acids. From germline, CDR1 is SGHKS and CDR2 YYEKEE (reference sequence). V was clipped by 0 bases and J by 5 bases, with 15 bases between them. The CDR3 coding sequence is TGTGCCAGCAGCTTGGCGGCGGGGCCCACCGACAATGAGCAGTTCTTC. Its protein is CASSLAAGPTDNEQFF. Looking up the rest from reference TRBV5-5 and TRBJ2-1 gives the full variable domain: DAGVTQSPTHLIKTRGQQVTLRCSPISGHKSVSWYQQVLGQGPQFIFQYYEKEERGRGNFPDRFSARQFPNYSSELNVNALLLGDSALYLCASSLAAGPTDNEQFFGPGTRLTVL.

The CDR3 loop is CASSPGSPVPEAFF. For the CDR3, the DNA is TGTGCCAGCAGCCCGGGATCTCCCGTGCCTGAAGCTTTCTTT. The chain combines TRBV5-4 with TRBJ1-1; no clear D. V lost 4 bases and J 6 bases, leaving 16 bases between the germline ends. The CDR3 is 14 amino acids. Germline V gives CDR1 SGHNT, CDR2 YYREEE (reference sequence).

In regard to this clone: Compared with germline, one end of the junction differs, possibly owing to a read error. The rearrangement uses TRBV7-7 and TRBJ2-5; D is ambiguous. Per the germline V gene, CDR1 is SSHAT and CDR2 is FNYEAQ (reference sequence). The CDR3 consists of 12 residues. CDR3 DNA sequence: TGTGCTAGCACCCCGCTCCAAGAGACCCAGTACTTC. Residues: CASTPLQETQYF.

V gene TRBV30 combines with J gene TRBJ1-2; 10 nucleotides agree with TRBD1. V was clipped by 0 bases and J by 7 bases; unmatched bases: 14. The CDR3 totals 17 residues. CDR1 and CDR2 from the germline V gene are GTSNPN and SVGIG (reference sequence). The DNA for the CDR3 is TGTGCCTGGAGTGTTTTCCGGGGAGGGACAGGGGAGGGTGGCTACACCTTC. Protein sequence: CAWSVFRGGTGEGGYTF.

The CDR3 here is CASSKDSNWWKADTQYF. Written as DNA, the CDR3 is TGTGCCAGCAGCAAAGACTCGAATTGGTGGAAGGCAGATACGCAGTATTTT. The chain carries TRBV21-1 and TRBJ2-3. TRBV21-1 is a known pseudogene. The CDR3 spans 17 residues.

The chain carries TRBV6-5 and TRBJ2-5; D gene uncertain. There are 15 residues in the CDR3. Germline values: CDR1 MNHEY, CDR2 SVGAGI. V was trimmed by 5 bases and J by 4 bases, leaving 17 bases between them. As DNA, the CDR3 is TGTGCCAGCAGTCTGACGACCGAAGCAGGAGAGACCCAGTACTTC. Encoded protein: CASSLTTEAGETQYF.

This clone was picked up one time. The rearrangement uses TRBV9 and TRBJ2-7; D may correspond to TRBD1 or TRBD2 (5 bases each). With 0 bases removed from V and 5 bases from J, the gap between germline ends came to 12 bases. The CDR3 has 14 amino acids. The germline V gene has CDR1 SGDLS and CDR2 YYNGEE. The CDR3 bases are TGTGCCAGCAGCGTAGGAGGGGCGCTAGACGAGCAGTACTTC. As protein: CASSVGGALDEQYF.

The CDR3 sequence is CASSKTSELAYNEQFF. The CDR3 DNA sequence: TGTGCCAGTAGTAAAACATCGGAACTAGCCTACAATGAGCAGTTCTTC. The genes are TRBV19 and TRBJ2-1, with D perhaps TRBD2 (5 bases). The V end was cut by 4 bases, the J end by 2 bases, with 15 bases between. CDR3 length: 16 amino acids. Germline values: CDR1 LNHDA, CDR2 SQIVND (reference sequence).